One and the same sample provided the 20 T cell receptor beta chains below, sequenced in a study of response to subunit inactivated influenza vaccine. Using its own MiXCR run on the RT-PCR reads, TCRdb lists one record per CDR3 protein. The sample yields about 190,000 distinct CDR3 sequences, approximately 15% seen once. The source material was CD8+ T cells sorted from PBMCs, sampled 5 days after vaccination. The receptors come from a man over 45 who received an inactivated influenza vaccine.

The CDR3 DNA reads as TGTGCCAGCAGCCCCTGGGAGTTAGGAAAACTGTTTTTT. Its protein product is CASSPWELGKLFF. The chain joins TRBV7-9 to TRBJ1-4; D remains unclear. Germline CDR1 SEHNR, CDR2 FQNEAQ (reference sequence). The CDR3 spans 13 residues. V was trimmed by 5 bases and J by 10 bases, leaving 14 bases between them.

This clonotype was seen a few times. The genes are TRBV23-1 and TRBJ1-1; unclear D gene. TRBV23-1 is recorded as an ORF, its role being uncertain. Deletions cut 2 bases from V and 3 bases from J, with 13 bases between. The CDR3 runs 15 residues. CDR3 DNA sequence: TGCGCCAGCAGTCAAGGAGGAGGGTTGGACACTGAAGCTTTCTTT. Translating it yields CASSQGGGLDTEAFF.

The V call is TRBV13, the J call TRBJ2-7, with TRBD2 matching 10 bases. Germline V gives CDR1 PRHDT, CDR2 FYEKMQ (reference sequence). V shed 8 bases, J shed 7 bases, and the junction held 5 bases outside the gene matches. CDR3 size: 12 residues. The chain's CDR3 is CASRGLASEQYF. As DNA, the CDR3 is TGTGCCAGCCGGGGACTAGCGTCTGAGCAGTACTTC.

This clonotype has at least ten counts. This chain uses TRBV24-1 with TRBJ2-2, with 9 bases that match TRBD2. In germline, CDR1 is KGHDR, CDR2 SFDVKD. The ends lost 9 bases at V and 6 bases at J; junction bases unmatched: 10. The CDR3 is made up of 15 amino acids. CDR3 region: CATARVAGDPGELFF. The CDR3 DNA sequence: TGTGCCACCGCAAGGGTAGCGGGAGATCCCGGGGAGCTGTTTTTT.

The chain combines TRBV29-1 with TRBJ1-4; perhaps TRBD1 as D (5 bases). Germline values: CDR1 SQVTM, CDR2 ANQGSEA. V was pared by 3 bases and J by 4 bases, with 9 bases between. The CDR3 length is 13 residues. The CDR3, as DNA: TGCAGCGTTGACCCAGGGCTTAATGAAAAACTGTTTTTT. It yields the protein CSVDPGLNEKLFF.

The chain joins TRBV10-3 to TRBJ2-7; D gene uncertain. This CDR3 region has 12 residues. Trimming pared 3 bases from V and 3 bases from J, leaving 6 bases between. Germline CDR1 ENHRY, CDR2 SYGVKD. The CDR3 here is CAISDDFYEQYF. The CDR3 DNA is TGTGCCATCAGTGATGACTTCTACGAGCAGTACTTC.

The chain has TRBV15 and TRBJ2-1; 10 bases line up with TRBD2. Trimming cost V 0 bases and J 4 bases; bases outside gene matches: 9. The germline gives CDR1 LNHNV, CDR2 YYDKDF (reference sequence). The CDR3 loop spans 18 amino acids. CDR3 DNA: TGTGCCACCAGCAGAGATTTCCTAGCGGGAGATGGGTACAATGAGCAGTTCTTC. It yields the protein CATSRDFLAGDGYNEQFF.

This clonotype showed up just a few times. The V call is TRBV12-3 or TRBV12-4, the J call TRBJ2-3; TRBD1 or TRBD2 may be the D gene (5 bases each). The germline V and J ends were trimmed by 1 base and 5 bases, with 7 bases remaining between them. The CDR3 extends over 13 amino acids. DNA for the CDR3: TGTGCCAGCAGTTTAGGGGACGGAGATACGCAGTATTTT. The encoded protein is CASSLGDGDTQYF.

The chain uses TRBV10-3 and TRBJ2-7; D is undetermined. From germline, CDR1 is ENHRY and CDR2 SYGVKD. The CDR3 is 11 residues long. Trimming shortened V by 5 bases and J by 5 bases, and 7 bases separated the two germline ends. This CDR3 is CAISRGDEQYF. CDR3 in DNA: TGTGCCATCAGTAGAGGAGACGAGCAGTACTTC.

This clonotype was counted ten times or more. The V call is TRBV4-1, the J call TRBJ2-1; 8 bases agree with TRBD2. Germline V CDR1 and CDR2: MGHRA, YSYEKL. The CDR3 has 16 residues. V shed 0 bases, J shed 2 bases, and the junction held 3 bases outside the gene matches. CDR3 nucleotides: TGCGCCAGCAGCCAAGAGCTAGCGGGCCCCTACAATGAGCAGTTCTTC. This translates into CASSQELAGPYNEQFF.

The genes are TRBV4-1 and TRBJ2-7, with D tentatively TRBD1 (5 bases). Trimming cost V 2 bases and J 6 bases, with 14 bases left between them. Germline CDR1 reads MGHRA; CDR2 reads YSYEKL. The CDR3 sequence is 14 residues long. CDR3 sequence (DNA): TGCGCCAGCAGCCAACAGGGTGATAGGGGCGAGCAGTACTTC. Protein: CASSQQGDRGEQYF.

This clonotype was observed many times. This chain joins TRBV27 and TRBJ2-1; 7 nucleotides line up with TRBD2. The trim removed 6 bases at V and 13 bases at J, leaving 15 bases unmatched. In germline, CDR1 is MNHEY, CDR2 SMNVEV (reference sequence). The CDR3 has 14 residues. The CDR3 reads CASSLSRSTSFQFF. The CDR3 DNA is TGTGCCAGCAGCCTATCCCGGTCGACTAGCTTTCAGTTCTTC.

The CDR3 sequence is CASSLGWGGGTDTQYF. Written as DNA, the CDR3 is TGTGCCAGCAGCTTAGGTTGGGGGGGCGGCACAGATACGCAGTATTTT. This chain links TRBV7-8 with TRBJ2-3, with a weak D call TRBD2 (7 bases). Germline CDR1 and CDR2: SGHVS and FQNEAQ. The CDR3 loop spans 16 amino acids. V dropped 1 base and J dropped 1 base, with 12 bases sitting between them.

This clonotype was observed a handful of times. The CDR3 protein is CASSRTSSGANVLTF. CDR3 nucleotides: TGTGCCAGCAGCCGAACCAGCTCTGGGGCCAACGTCCTGACTTTC. The chain links TRBV6-2 or TRBV6-3 to TRBJ2-6, with D hard to call. Deletions cut 6 bases from V and 0 bases from J, with 9 bases between. Germline V gene lookup returns CDR1 MNHEY and CDR2 SVGEGT. CDR3 length equals 15 residues.

This chain connects TRBV12-3 or TRBV12-4 to TRBJ1-5, with a weak D call TRBD1 (6 bases). Trimming removed 5 bases at V and 4 bases at J, with 15 bases between. The CDR3 extends over 15 amino acids. The CDR3 region has the DNA TGTGCCAGCAGTCCAACGGGGGGGCTAAATCAGCCCCAGCATTTT. Encoded protein: CASSPTGGLNQPQHF.

This clonotype was observed a few times. The chain employs TRBV4-1 and TRBJ2-7, with 7 nucleotides matching TRBD1. The germline gives CDR1 MGHRA, CDR2 YSYEKL. This CDR3 is built from 14 residues. V was clipped by 3 bases and J by 6 bases; unmatched bases: 8. The CDR3 sequence is CASSQTGNSREQYF. The CDR3 nucleotides are TGCGCCAGCAGCCAGACAGGGAATAGTCGCGAGCAGTACTTC.

This clonotype was seen a few times. V usage is TRBV11-2 and J usage is TRBJ2-1, with unresolved D. The length of the CDR3 is 17 residues. Trimming cost V 4 bases and J 3 bases, with 19 bases left between them. In germline, CDR1 is SGHAT, CDR2 FQNNGV. CDR3 in amino acids: CASSYDITSAHYNEQFF. The CDR3, as DNA: TGTGCCAGCAGCTATGATATCACCTCGGCCCACTACAATGAGCAGTTCTTC. The full variable domain, its missing parts supplied by reference TRBV11-2 and TRBJ2-1, is EAGVAQSPRYKIIEKRQSVAFWCNPISGHATLYWYQQILGQGPKLLIQFQNNGVVDDSQLPKDRFSAERLKGVDSTLKIQPAKLEDSAVYLCASSYDITSAHYNEQFFGPGTRLTVL.

This clonotype has a handful of counts. This chain links TRBV6-2 or TRBV6-3 with TRBJ2-5, with D unclear. With 8 bases removed from V and 0 bases from J, the gap between germline ends came to 4 bases. Germline CDR1 reads MNHEY; CDR2 reads SVGEGT. This CDR3 has 11 amino acids. CDR3 sequence reads: CASYYQETQYF. The DNA of the CDR3 is TGTGCCAGCTACTACCAAGAGACCCAGTACTTC.

This clonotype was observed a single time. This chain joins TRBV10-3 and TRBJ2-7, with D maybe TRBD2 (5 bases). CDR3 length equals 14 residues. V was cut by 6 bases and J by 0 bases, with 12 bases left in between. Germline lookup yields CDR1 ENHRY and CDR2 SYGVKD. The CDR3 DNA reads as TGTGCCATCAGCCCTGGACTCATCTCCTACGAGCAGTACTTC. It specifies CAISPGLISYEQYF.

V usage is TRBV11-2 and J usage is TRBJ2-7; a weak D match, TRBD2 (6 bases). Germline V gene lookup returns CDR1 SGHAT and CDR2 FQNNGV. This CDR3 has 15 residues. V shed 4 bases and J shed 4 bases, with 17 bases lying between them. The CDR3 nucleotides read TGTGCCAGCAGCTACTACATAGCGGTACCTTACGAGCAGTACTTC. As protein: CASSYYIAVPYEQYF.